Below are 6 T cell receptor beta chains sequenced from a single sample in a study of cytomegalovirus exposure and HLA in healthy donors. 60 Vbeta and 13 Jbeta primers were used in PCR. The protocol was immunoSEQ multiplex PCR, while the TCRdb copy is restricted to in-frame clones and leaves out a portion. The sample has some 170,000 clones; around 74% are singletons. Sample: PBMCs. These receptors all stem from a male donor in good health and CMV-seronegative.

This rearrangement joins TRBV11-3 to TRBJ2-7; possible D gene TRBD2, 5 bases. The CDR3 spans 11 residues. CDR1 is SGHNT, CDR2 YENEEA, per germline. The germline V and J ends were trimmed by 3 bases and 7 bases, with 7 bases remaining between them. Here the CDR3 reads CASSFGEEQYF. CDR3 nucleotide sequence: TGTGCCAGCAGCTTTGGGGAGGAGCAGTACTTC.

This clone was observed a handful of times. V and J are TRBV30 and TRBJ1-3; D not certain. Trimming took off 2 bases at V and 2 bases at J, with 13 bases between the two ends. From germline, CDR1 is GTSNPN and CDR2 SVGIG (reference sequence). CDR3 length equals 15 residues. CDR3 coding DNA: TGTGCCTGGAGTCGGGCCAGCGGACCTGGAAACACCATATATTTT. It encodes CAWSRASGPGNTIYF.

The V gene is TRBV6-6, the J gene TRBJ1-1, with TRBD1 identical over 7 bases. This CDR3 has 13 residues. V dropped 4 bases and J dropped 5; count of bases not matched to a gene: 4. Germline V CDR1 and CDR2: MNHNY, SVGAGI (reference sequence). The CDR3 DNA sequence: TGTGCCAGCAGTTCTACAGGGGAAACTGAAGCTTTCTTT. Protein: CASSSTGETEAFF.

This clone was counted only a few times. The chain joins TRBV5-4 to TRBJ1-1, with D uncertain. V was trimmed by 4 bases and J by 2 bases, leaving 6 bases between them. The CDR3 length is 12 residues. Germline lookup yields CDR1 SGHNT and CDR2 YYREEE (reference sequence). In nucleotides, the CDR3 is TGTGCCAGCAGCAAACTTAACACTGAAGCTTTCTTT. Amino acid sequence: CASSKLNTEAFF.

V gene TRBV6-1 combines with J gene TRBJ1-2; D unresolved. V lost 3 bases and J 8 bases, leaving 4 bases between the germline ends. CDR1 MNHNS and CDR2 SASEGT come from the germline V gene. The CDR3 has 10 residues. The DNA of the CDR3 is TGTGCCAGCAGTGACGAGGGCTACACCTTC. It encodes CASSDEGYTF.

About this clone itself: Other DNA sequences in the sample encode the same CDR3. The chain is built from TRBV14 and TRBJ2-7; D is ambiguous. The CDR3 sequence is 13 residues long. Germline values: CDR1 SGHDN, CDR2 FVKESK. V lost 0 bases, J lost 6 bases, and 9 bases lay in between. The CDR3 nucleotides read TGTGCCAGCAGCCAAGATAGACAAGGCGAGCAGTACTTC. It yields the protein CASSQDRQGEQYF.